This T cell receptor (beta chain) was found in a study of spatial heterogeneity in lung cancer. Study-wide context: Alpha-chain sequences were consistently detected less often than beta-chain sequences.

V dropped 6 bases and J dropped 5 bases, with 6 bases sitting between them. CDR3 length equals 11 residues. Indicated time point: sample taken at primary tumor resection. Unsorted tumor, nontumor lung tissue or cryopreserved PBMC supplied the whole RNA. TCRdb processed the 5' RACE reads anew with MiXCR; each CDR3 protein has one entry. This table holds approximately 3,100 distinct CDR3 sequences, roughly 4.7% found once. The sample in question was normal lung tissue next to the tumor, obtained at surgery. J is TRBJ2-3 and V is TRBV12-3 or TRBV12-4; no clear D. The TCR was taken from a male donor with early-stage non-small cell lung cancer. CDR3 nucleotide sequence: TGTGCCAGCAGCTGGCGAGATACGCAGTATTTT. Translated, it gives CASSWRDTQYF.